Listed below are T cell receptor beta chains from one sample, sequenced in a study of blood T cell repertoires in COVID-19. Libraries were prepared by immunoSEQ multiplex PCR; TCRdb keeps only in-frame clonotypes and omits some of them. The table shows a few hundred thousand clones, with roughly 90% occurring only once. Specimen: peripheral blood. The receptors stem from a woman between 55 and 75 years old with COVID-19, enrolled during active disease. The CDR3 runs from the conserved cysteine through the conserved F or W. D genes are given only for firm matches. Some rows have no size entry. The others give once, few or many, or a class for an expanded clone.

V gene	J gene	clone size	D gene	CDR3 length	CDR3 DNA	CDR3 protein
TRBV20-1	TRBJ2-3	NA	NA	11	TGCAGTGCCCCTGGGCCAGATACGCAGTATTTT	CSAPGPDTQYF
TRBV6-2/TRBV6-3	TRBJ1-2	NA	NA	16	TGTGCCAGCAGCTCCCCCTCCCGGACTGCTAACTATGGCTACACCTTC	CASSSPSRTANYGYTF
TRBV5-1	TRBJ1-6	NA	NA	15	TGCGCCAGCACCTCCACGGGGCAGGGGACTTCACCCCTCCACTTT	CASTSTGQGTSPLHF
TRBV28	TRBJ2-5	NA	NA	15	TGTGCCAGCAGGACCGAAAAAGTGGGGGCGCTTACCCAGTACTTC	CASRTEKVGALTQYF
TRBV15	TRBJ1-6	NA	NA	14	TGTGCCACCAGCAGACCCCGGACAGACTCACCCCTCCACTTT	CATSRPRTDSPLHF
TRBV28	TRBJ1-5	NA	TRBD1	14	TGTGCCAGCAAAGGACAGGGTAGCAATCAGCCCCAGCATTTT	CASKGQGSNQPQHF
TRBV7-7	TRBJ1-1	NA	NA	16	TGTGCTAGCAGCTTAGCCAGTATTCGGAGGTACACTGAAGCTTTCTTT	CASSLASIRRYTEAFF
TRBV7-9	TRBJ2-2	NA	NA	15	TGTGCCAGCAGCTTGCTCCAGGTGGCCCTCGGGGAGCTGTTTTTT	CASSLLQVALGELFF
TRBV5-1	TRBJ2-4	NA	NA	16	TGCGCCAGCAGCCCTGGAGGATTCGGCCTGAAAAACATTCAGTACTTC	CASSPGGFGLKNIQYF
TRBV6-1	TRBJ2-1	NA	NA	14	TGTGCCAGCAGTGAAGGGAATAGCTATAATGAGCAGTTCTTC	CASSEGNSYNEQFF
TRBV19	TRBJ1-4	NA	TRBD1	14	TGTGCCAGTAGTATGTCGGACAGGGGGGAAAAACTGTTTTTT	CASSMSDRGEKLFF
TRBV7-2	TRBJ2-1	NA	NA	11	TGTGCCAGCAGCTTTAACAATGAGCAGTTCTTC	CASSFNNEQFF
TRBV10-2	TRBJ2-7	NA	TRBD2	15	TGCGCCAGCAGTGTTGGGACTAGCGGACCCTACGAGCAGTACTTC	CASSVGTSGPYEQYF
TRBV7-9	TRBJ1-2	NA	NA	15	TGTGCCAGCAGCTTAGCTGTGGGAGGTGACTATGGCTACACCTTC	CASSLAVGGDYGYTF
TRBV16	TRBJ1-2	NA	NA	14	TGTGCCAGCAGCCGTGGATCAGGGCTGGGAGGCTACACCTTC	CASSRGSGLGGYTF
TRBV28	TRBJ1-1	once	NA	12	TGTGCCAGCAGTTTGTGGGTCAGGGGAGCTTTCTTT	CASSLWVRGAFF
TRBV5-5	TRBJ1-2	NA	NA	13	TGTGCCAGCAGCTTGGACGGTAACTATGGCTACACCTTC	CASSLDGNYGYTF
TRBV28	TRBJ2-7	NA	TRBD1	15	TGTGCCAGCAGCTCGGGACAGACGAGCTCCTACGAGCAGTACTTC	CASSSGQTSSYEQYF
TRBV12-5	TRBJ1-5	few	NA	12	TGTGCTAGTGGTTCAGGGGAACAGCCCCAGCATTTT	CASGSGEQPQHF
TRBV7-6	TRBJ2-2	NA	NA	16	TGTGCCAGCAGCTTAGCCGGCGGGGCGGGCACCGGGGAGCTGTTTTTT	CASSLAGGAGTGELFF
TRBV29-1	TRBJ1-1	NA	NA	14	TGCAGCGTTGAAAGAACAATACTGAACACTGAAGCTTTCTTT	CSVERTILNTEAFF
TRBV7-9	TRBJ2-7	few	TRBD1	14	TGTGCCAGCAGCTTACGGCAGGGGGCCTACGAGCAGTACTTC	CASSLRQGAYEQYF
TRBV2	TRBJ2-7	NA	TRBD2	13	TGTGCCAGCCGGACTAGCGGGGGCGGGGAGCAGTACTTC	CASRTSGGGEQYF
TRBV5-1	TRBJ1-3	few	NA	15	TGCGCCAGCAGCATTGGCCGGGGCTCTGGAAACACCATATATTTT	CASSIGRGSGNTIYF
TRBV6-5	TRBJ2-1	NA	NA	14	TGTGCCAGCAGCCTCCGGGACTCAGGGAATGAGCAGTTCTTC	CASSLRDSGNEQFF
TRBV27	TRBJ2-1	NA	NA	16	TGTGCCAGCAGCTTTTACCGCAGGGGCTCCTACAATGAGCAGTTCTTC	CASSFYRRGSYNEQFF
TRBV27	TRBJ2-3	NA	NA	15	TGTGCCAGCAGTTTATCCCTAGCTCGGGGAGATACGCAGTATTTT	CASSLSLARGDTQYF
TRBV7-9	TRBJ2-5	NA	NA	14	TGTGCCAGCAGCTTAGGCCTAGCGCAGGAGACCCAGTACTTC	CASSLGLAQETQYF
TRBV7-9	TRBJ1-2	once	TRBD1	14	TGTGCCAGCAGCAGACAGGGGCTGGACTATGGCTACACCTTC	CASSRQGLDYGYTF